What follows describes a single T cell receptor beta chain. Its target is unknown. Data came from immunoSEQ multiplex PCR; TCRdb stores just in-frame clones and leaves some out. The repertoire consists of around 60,000 clones, with roughly 90% occurring once and the leading ten covering 4.9%. The data were taken from a study of T cell responses to AZD1222 COVID-19 vaccine. Study details: Analyses pooled second doses at about 4 or about 12 weeks. The study, taken as a whole, reports: Donors were mostly white British, more females; clonal diversity possibly underestimated. It was only 6 or 7 AZD1222 recipients who were seropositive at baseline.

The CDR3 is 16 amino acids. The germline gives CDR1 SGHRS, CDR2 YFSETQ. Trimming removed 0 bases from V and 0 bases from J, with 13 bases in between. This receptor was obtained from an adult in good health. The source material was peripheral blood, sampled on day 0 of AZD1222 vaccination. This chain connects TRBV5-1 to TRBJ2-7, with D perhaps matching TRBD2 (6 bases). As DNA, the CDR3 is TGCGCCAGCAGCTTGGAAGGGACTCACAGCTCCTACGAGCAGTACTTC. Residues: CASSLEGTHSSYEQYF.